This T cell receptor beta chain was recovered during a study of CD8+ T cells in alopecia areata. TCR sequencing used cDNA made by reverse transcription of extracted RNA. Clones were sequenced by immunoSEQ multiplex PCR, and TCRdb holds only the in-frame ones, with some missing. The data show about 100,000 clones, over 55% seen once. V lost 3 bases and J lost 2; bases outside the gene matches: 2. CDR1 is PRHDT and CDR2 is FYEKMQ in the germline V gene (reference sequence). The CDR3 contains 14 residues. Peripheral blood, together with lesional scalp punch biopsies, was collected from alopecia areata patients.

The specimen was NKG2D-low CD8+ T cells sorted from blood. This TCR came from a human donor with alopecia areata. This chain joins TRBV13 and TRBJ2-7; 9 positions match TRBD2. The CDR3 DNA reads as TGTGCCAGCAGCTTGGGACTAGCAGCCTACGAGCAGTACTTC. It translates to CASSLGLAAYEQYF.